Shown below are 5 T cell receptor beta chains from a single sample sequenced in a study of metastatic and nonmetastatic thyroid tumors. Patients underwent thyroid surgery, and none had received any treatment before it. TCRdb re-clonotyped the PCR reads via MiXCR. The sample includes about 41,000 clones, around 28% of them seen just once. Source material: blood. The source is a male donor with papillary thyroid cancer or a benign thyroid nodule (not recorded which). Some clones in this sample may be carry-over from other donors' samples.

This clone was counted ten times or more. The J gene is TRBJ2-1, the V gene TRBV11-2; D remains unclear. From germline, CDR1 is SGHAT and CDR2 FQNNGV. Trimming stripped 4 bases from V and 0 bases from J, with 4 bases between. The CDR3 is 13 amino acids. DNA of the CDR3: TGTGCCAGCAGCTCCAGCTCCTACAATGAGCAGTTCTTC. It yields the protein CASSSSSYNEQFF.

The chain carries TRBV6-1 and TRBJ2-1, with D perhaps matching TRBD1 (6 bases). Germline values: CDR1 MNHNS, CDR2 SASEGT. The CDR3 runs to 14 residues. V lost 6 bases and J 8 bases, leaving 17 bases between the germline ends. The CDR3 nucleotides are TGTGCCAGCAGACCGACAGGTCCCATCGATGAGCAGTTCTTC. Its translation is CASRPTGPIDEQFF.

The chain uses TRBV20-1 and TRBJ2-7; 9 nucleotides line up with TRBD1. V lost 2 bases, J lost 6 bases, and 5 bases stayed unmatched. Germline V gives CDR1 DFQATT, CDR2 SNEGSKA (reference sequence). The CDR3 extends over 13 amino acids. CDR3 amino acids: CSARLYRGREQYF. The CDR3 coding sequence is TGCAGTGCTAGACTCTACAGGGGGCGCGAGCAGTACTTC.

This clone was seen at least ten times. This chain uses TRBV4-3 with TRBJ2-2, with 7 bases fitting TRBD2. Germline V gene data show CDR1 as LGHNA and CDR2 as YSLEER. The V segment lost 3 bases and the J segment 1 base; nucleotides outside the gene matches: 20. The CDR3 contains 21 residues. The CDR3 loop reads CASSHLRSPGGRGGNTGELFF. DNA for the CDR3: TGCGCCAGCAGCCACCTTCGCTCGCCCGGCGGGCGCGGGGGGAACACCGGGGAGCTGTTTTTT.

This clone was seen only a few times. This same CDR3 is encoded by further DNA sequences in the sample. J is TRBJ1-6 and V is TRBV12-5; tentative D call: TRBD1 (5 bases). The CDR3 runs to 16 residues. In germline, CDR1 is LGHNT, CDR2 FRNRAP. V was pared by 1 base and J by 16 bases, with 23 bases between. The CDR3 is CASGLGPRVRYSPLHF. In DNA, the CDR3 is TGTGCTAGTGGTTTGGGCCCCAGGGTACGTTATTCGCCTCTCCACTTT.